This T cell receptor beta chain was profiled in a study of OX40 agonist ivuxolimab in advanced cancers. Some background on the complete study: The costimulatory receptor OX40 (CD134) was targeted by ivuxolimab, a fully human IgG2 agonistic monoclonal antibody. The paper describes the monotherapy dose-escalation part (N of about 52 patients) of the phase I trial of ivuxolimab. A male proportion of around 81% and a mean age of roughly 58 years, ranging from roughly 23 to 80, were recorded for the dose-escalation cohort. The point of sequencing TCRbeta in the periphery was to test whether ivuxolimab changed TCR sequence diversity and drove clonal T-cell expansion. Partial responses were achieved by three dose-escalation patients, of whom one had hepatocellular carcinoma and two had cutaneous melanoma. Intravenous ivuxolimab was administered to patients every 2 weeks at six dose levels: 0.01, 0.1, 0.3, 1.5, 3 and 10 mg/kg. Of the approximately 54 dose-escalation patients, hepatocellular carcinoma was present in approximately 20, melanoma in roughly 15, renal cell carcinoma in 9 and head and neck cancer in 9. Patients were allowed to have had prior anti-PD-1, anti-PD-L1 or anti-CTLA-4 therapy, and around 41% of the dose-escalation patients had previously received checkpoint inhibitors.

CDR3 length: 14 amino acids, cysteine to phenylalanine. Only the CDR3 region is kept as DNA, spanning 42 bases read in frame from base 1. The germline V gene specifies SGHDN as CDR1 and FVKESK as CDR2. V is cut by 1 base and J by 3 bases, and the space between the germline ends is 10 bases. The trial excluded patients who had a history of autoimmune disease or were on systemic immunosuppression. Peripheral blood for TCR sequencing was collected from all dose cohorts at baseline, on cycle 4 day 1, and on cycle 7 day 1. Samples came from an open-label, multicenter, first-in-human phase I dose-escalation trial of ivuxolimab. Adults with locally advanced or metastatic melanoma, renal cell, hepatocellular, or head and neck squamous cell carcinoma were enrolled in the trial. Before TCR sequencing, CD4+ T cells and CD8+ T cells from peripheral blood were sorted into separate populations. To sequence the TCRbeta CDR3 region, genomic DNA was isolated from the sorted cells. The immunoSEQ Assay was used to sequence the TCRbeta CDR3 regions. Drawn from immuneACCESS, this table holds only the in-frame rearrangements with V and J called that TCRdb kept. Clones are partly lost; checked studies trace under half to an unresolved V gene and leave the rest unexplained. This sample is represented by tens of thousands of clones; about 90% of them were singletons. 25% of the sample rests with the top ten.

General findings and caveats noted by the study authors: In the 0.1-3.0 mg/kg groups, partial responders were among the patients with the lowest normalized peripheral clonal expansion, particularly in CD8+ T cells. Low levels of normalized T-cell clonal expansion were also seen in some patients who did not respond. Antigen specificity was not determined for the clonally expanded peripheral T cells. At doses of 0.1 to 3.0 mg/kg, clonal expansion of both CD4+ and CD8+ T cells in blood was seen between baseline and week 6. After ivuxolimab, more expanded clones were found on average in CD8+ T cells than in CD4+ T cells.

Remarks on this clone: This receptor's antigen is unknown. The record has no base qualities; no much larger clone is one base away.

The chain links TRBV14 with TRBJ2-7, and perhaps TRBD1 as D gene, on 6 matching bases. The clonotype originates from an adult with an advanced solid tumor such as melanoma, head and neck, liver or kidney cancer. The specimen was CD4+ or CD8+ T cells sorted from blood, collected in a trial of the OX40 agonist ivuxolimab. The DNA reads TGTGCCAGCAGCCAAGGGGGGCCAGACTACGAGCAGTACTTC. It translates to CASSQGGPDYEQYF.